Below, 18 T cell receptor beta chains from the same sample are listed, as sequenced in a study of blood T cell repertoires in COVID-19. The assay was immunoSEQ multiplex PCR, and TCRdb's table has in-frame clones only and misses some. In the table there are around 100,000 clones, just under 85% of which are singletons. The sequencing sample was made of peripheral blood. All receptors derive from a man between 50 and 59 years old with active or convalescent COVID-19.

V gene TRBV7-8 combines with J gene TRBJ1-2, with 7 positions matching TRBD1. V shed 5 bases and J 4 bases; nucleotides not matched to a gene: 10. The V gene's germline CDR1 is SGHVS and CDR2 FQNEAQ. This CDR3 is 15 amino acids long. The CDR3 DNA reads as TGTGCCAGCAGCCCAGTAGAGGGGGCCTCCTATGGCTACACCTTC. Amino acid sequence: CASSPVEGASYGYTF.

This chain connects TRBV27 to TRBJ2-3, with D tentatively TRBD2 (6 bases). CDR3 length: 13 amino acids. CDR1 MNHEY and CDR2 SMNVEV come from the germline V gene (reference sequence). V lost 2 bases and J lost 5, with 8 bases in between. CDR3 residues: CASSLGGIDTQYF. The DNA for the CDR3 is TGTGCCAGCAGTTTAGGGGGGATAGATACGCAGTATTTT.

The sample holds a few counts of this clone. The chain links TRBV4-1 to TRBJ1-6, with 11 bases aligning to TRBD1. This CDR3 has 18 amino acids. Unmatched junction bases numbered 10, after V lost 0 bases and J lost 9 bases. From germline, CDR1 is MGHRA and CDR2 YSYEKL. This CDR3 reads CASSQEDTGTGGSSPLHF. The CDR3 region has the DNA TGCGCCAGCAGCCAAGAAGATACGGGGACAGGGGGGAGTTCACCCCTCCACTTT.

The rearrangement links TRBV7-6 to TRBJ2-2; possible D gene TRBD1, 5 bases. CDR1 is SGHVS, CDR2 FNYEAQ, per germline. CDR3 length: 15 residues. Trimming removed 3 bases from V and 1 base from J, with 9 bases in between. CDR3 in amino acids: CASSLDKLNTGELFF. CDR3 DNA: TGTGCCAGCAGCTTGGACAAGCTGAACACCGGGGAGCTGTTTTTT.

The J gene is TRBJ2-2, the V gene TRBV3-1 (or the pseudogene TRBV3-2); 8 nucleotides align to TRBD2. J lost 6 bases, V lost 6 bases, and 3 bases had no gene match. Germline-derived CDR1 and CDR2 are LGHDT and YNNKEL (reference sequence). CDR3 size: 13 residues. CDR3 loop: CASSERESGELFF. CDR3 sequence (DNA): TGTGCCAGCAGTGAGCGGGAGTCCGGGGAGCTGTTTTTT.

This chain connects TRBV18 to TRBJ2-7, with 10 bases matching TRBD1. Germline V lookup: CDR1 KGHSH, CDR2 LQKENI. The junction had 7 bases not matched to a gene; V was cut back by 1 base and J by 1 base. The CDR3 has 17 residues. The DNA for the CDR3 is TGTGCCAGCTCACCACTCGGGACAGGGGTTGTATCCTACGAGCAGTACTTC. It encodes CASSPLGTGVVSYEQYF. The full variable domain, in which reference TRBV18 and TRBJ2-7 provide the parts outside the CDR3, is NAGVMQNPRHLVRRRGQEARLRCSPMKGHSHVYWYRQLPEEGLKFMVYLQKENIIDESGMPKERFSAEFPKEGPSILRIQQVVRGDSAAYFCASSPLGTGVVSYEQYFGPGTRLTVT.

The CDR3 sequence is CASSPREGQATYEQYF. DNA of the CDR3: TGTGCCAGCAGCCCCCGGGAAGGACAGGCCACCTACGAGCAGTACTTC. This chain joins TRBV3-1 (or the pseudogene TRBV3-2) and TRBJ2-7, with 7 bases aligning to TRBD1. Germline CDR1 reads LGHDT; CDR2 reads YNNKEL (reference sequence). With V trimmed by 4 bases and J by 2 bases, 11 bases remained unmatched. CDR3 length: 16 residues.

The chain employs TRBV2 and TRBJ2-5; 8 positions agree with TRBD1. V trimming: 2 bases; J trimming: 1 base; junction bases outside the gene matches: 6. This CDR3 spans 16 amino acids. Germline loops: CDR1 SNHLY, CDR2 FYNNEI. This CDR3 is CASSEPPTGGQETQYF. The CDR3 nucleotides are TGTGCCAGCAGTGAACCCCCCACAGGGGGCCAAGAGACCCAGTACTTC. Using reference TRBV2 and TRBJ2-5 for the parts outside the CDR3, the full variable domain is EPEVTQTPSHQVTQMGQEVILRCVPISNHLYFYWYRQILGQKVEFLVSFYNNEISEKSEIFDDQFSVERPDGSNFTLKIRSTKLEDSAMYFCASSEPPTGGQETQYFGPGTRLLVL.

Only one count was recorded for this clone. V and J are TRBV10-3 and TRBJ1-2; D may be TRBD1 (5 bases). The CDR3 is 12 amino acids. Trimming took off 2 bases at V and 7 bases at J, with 8 bases between the two ends. Germline loops: CDR1 ENHRY, CDR2 SYGVKD. CDR3 loop: CAISETGAGYTF. In DNA form, the CDR3 reads TGTGCCATCAGTGAGACAGGTGCTGGCTACACCTTC.

This chain joins TRBV11-2 and TRBJ2-7; no clear D gene. The ends were cut back, 3 bases at V and 0 bases at J, with 9 bases in the middle. This CDR3 has 14 amino acids. Looked up from germline, CDR1 is SGHAT and CDR2 is FQNNGV. CDR3 DNA: TGTGCCAGCAGCTTTGGTACGGGCTCCTACGAGCAGTACTTC. It yields the protein CASSFGTGSYEQYF.

The CDR3 sequence: CASIGGGRAVGTDTQYF. CDR3 DNA sequence: TGTGCCAGTATCGGTGGCGGGAGGGCCGTTGGCACAGATACGCAGTATTTT. V is TRBV19 and J is TRBJ2-3, with 9 positions matching TRBD2. Germline V gives CDR1 LNHDA, CDR2 SQIVND (reference sequence). Trimming removed 7 bases from V and 1 base from J; junction bases left unmatched: 12. This CDR3 is 17 amino acids long.

The rearrangement links TRBV18 to TRBJ2-2; D is possibly TRBD2 (5 bases). Germline values: CDR1 KGHSH, CDR2 LQKENI. This CDR3 has 14 residues. V was cut by 8 bases and J by 1 base, with 11 bases left in between. The CDR3 DNA is TGTGCCAGCCACGGGAACAAGAACACCGGGGAGCTGTTTTTT. Translating gives CASHGNKNTGELFF.

CDR3: CASSRRDRGPYEQYF. For the CDR3, the DNA is TGCGCCAGCAGCCGCCGGGACAGAGGGCCCTACGAGCAGTACTTC. The V call is TRBV4-1, the J call TRBJ2-7, with 7 bases aligning to TRBD1. CDR1 MGHRA and CDR2 YSYEKL come from the germline V gene. Trimming cost V 4 bases and J 2 bases; bases outside gene matches: 8. The CDR3 runs to 15 residues.

The rearrangement joins TRBV28 to TRBJ1-2; D is unclear. The CDR3 runs to 12 residues. Deletions cut 2 bases from V and 5 bases from J, with 6 bases between. CDR1 and CDR2 from the germline V gene are MDHEN and SYDVKM. The CDR3 protein is CASSLKSYGYTF. For the CDR3, the DNA is TGTGCCAGCAGTTTAAAATCGTATGGCTACACCTTC.

The chain uses TRBV5-1 and TRBJ2-5, with 14 bases lining up with TRBD2. This CDR3 has 16 residues. Germline trimming cut 5 bases from V and 5 bases from J; bases unmatched to any gene: 8. Germline CDR1 SGHRS, CDR2 YFSETQ. This CDR3 reads CASSQGLAGGSETQYF. In DNA form, the CDR3 reads TGCGCCAGCAGTCAAGGACTAGCGGGAGGTTCGGAGACCCAGTACTTC.

CDR3 nucleotides: TGTGCCAGCAGCTTGGGACACAGCGACGGTGAGCAGTTCTTC. It translates to CASSLGHSDGEQFF. V gene TRBV7-3 combines with J gene TRBJ2-1; maybe TRBD1 (6 bases). The CDR3 runs 14 residues. CDR1 and CDR2 (germline): SGHTA, FQGTGA. V was pared by 3 bases and J by 9 bases, with 15 bases between.

The rearrangement joins TRBV5-5 to TRBJ1-4; D is uncertain. Looked up from germline, CDR1 is SGHKS and CDR2 is YYEKEE (reference sequence). The CDR3 sequence is 11 residues long. The ends were cut back, 2 bases at V and 8 bases at J, with 4 bases in the middle. The chain's CDR3 is CASSLQEKLFF. For the CDR3, the DNA is TGTGCCAGCAGCTTACAAGAAAAACTGTTTTTT.

This sequence joins TRBV7-9 and TRBJ1-2; 7 bases are a match to TRBD1. V shed 3 bases and J 2 bases; nucleotides not matched to a gene: 3. Germline CDR1 SEHNR, CDR2 FQNEAQ (reference sequence). CDR3 length equals 14 residues. The CDR3 region has the DNA TGTGCCAGCAGCTTCGCAGGGGGAAACTATGGCTACACCTTC. It yields the protein CASSFAGGNYGYTF.